This T cell receptor (beta chain) is drawn from a study of tumor-infiltrating lymphocytes in primary liver carcinoma. Looked up from germline, CDR1 is MNHEY and CDR2 is SVGAGI. V lost 2 bases to trimming and J lost 7 bases, with 9 bases between them. This CDR3 has 14 amino acids. A primer matching the constant region was used to make TCR beta cDNA from around 550 ng of total RNA. It was through three nested multiplex PCR rounds of slightly modified ARM-PCR that TCR beta libraries arose. Each of the first two PCR rounds ran roughly 10 cycles with TRBV1-TRBV30 forward and C-beta reverse primers. TCRdb reprocessed the multiplex PCR reads via MiXCR and lists one record per CDR3 protein. The data contain around 330,000 distinct CDR3 sequences, more than 55% of them singletons. The study extracted blood RNA from unsorted whole blood and also extracted germline DNA. There were only treatment-naive patients, all with chronic HBV infection.

Ten or more counts support this clonotype. This receptor was taken from a young woman with primary liver carcinoma and hepatitis B virus infection. The sample consisted of peripheral blood. This chain links TRBV6-5 with TRBJ1-6; weak D call: TRBD1 (6 bases). This CDR3 reads CASSYDRTNSPLHF. CDR3 DNA: TGTGCCAGCAGTTACGACAGGACGAATTCACCCCTCCACTTT.